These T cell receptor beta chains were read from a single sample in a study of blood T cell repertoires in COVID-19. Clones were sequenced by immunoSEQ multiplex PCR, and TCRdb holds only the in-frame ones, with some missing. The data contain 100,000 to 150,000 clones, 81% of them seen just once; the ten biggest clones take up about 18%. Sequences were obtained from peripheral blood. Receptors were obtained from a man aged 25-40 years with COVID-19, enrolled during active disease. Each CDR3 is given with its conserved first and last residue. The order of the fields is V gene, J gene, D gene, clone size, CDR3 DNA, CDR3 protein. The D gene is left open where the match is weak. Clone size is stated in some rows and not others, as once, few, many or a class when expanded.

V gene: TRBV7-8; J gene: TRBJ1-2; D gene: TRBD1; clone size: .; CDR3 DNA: TGTGCCAGCAGCGCTCCCTTCAGGGGGCGCGGCTATGGCTACACCTTC; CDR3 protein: CASSAPFRGRGYGYTF
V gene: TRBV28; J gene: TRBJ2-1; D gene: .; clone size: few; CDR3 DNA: TGTGCCAGCAGTAAAAAACCAGGACACTACTACAATGAGCAGTTCTTC; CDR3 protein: CASSKKPGHYYNEQFF
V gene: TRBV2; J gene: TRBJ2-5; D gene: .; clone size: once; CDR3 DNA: TGTGCCAGCAGTGTTAAGGGGAGGGAGACCCAGTACTTC; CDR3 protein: CASSVKGRETQYF
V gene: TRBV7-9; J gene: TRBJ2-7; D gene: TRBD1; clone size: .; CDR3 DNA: TGTGCCAGCAGCAACACAGGGGGCGCTTCCTACGAGCAGTACTTC; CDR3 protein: CASSNTGGASYEQYF
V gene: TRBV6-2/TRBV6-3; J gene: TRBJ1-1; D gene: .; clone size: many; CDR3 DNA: TGTGCCAGCAGTTACTGGCCAGACATGAACACTGAAGCTTTCTTT; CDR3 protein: CASSYWPDMNTEAFF
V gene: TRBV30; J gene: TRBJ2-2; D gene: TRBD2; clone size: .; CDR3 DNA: TGTGCCTGGAGTCTGGGAGGGCCCTACACCGGGGAGCTGTTTTTT; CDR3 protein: CAWSLGGPYTGELFF
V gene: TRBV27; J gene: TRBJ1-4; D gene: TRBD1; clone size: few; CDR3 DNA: TGTGCCAGCAGTCCCCGACAGGGTCCCTCAACTAATGAAAAACTGTTTTTT; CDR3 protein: CASSPRQGPSTNEKLFF
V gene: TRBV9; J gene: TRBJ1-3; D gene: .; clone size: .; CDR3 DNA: TGTGCCAGCAGCGTAGAGCCCGGTTTACGGAACACCATATATTTT; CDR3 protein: CASSVEPGLRNTIYF
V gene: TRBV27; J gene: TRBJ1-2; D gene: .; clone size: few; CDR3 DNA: TGTGCCAGCAGTTTATACGGCCAGGCCGACTATGGCTACACCTTC; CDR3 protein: CASSLYGQADYGYTF
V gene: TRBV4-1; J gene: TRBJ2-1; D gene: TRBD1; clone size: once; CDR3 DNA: TGCGCCAGCAGCCTTATAAAAGGGGGCGCTTGGAATGAGCAGTTCTTC; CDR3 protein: CASSLIKGGAWNEQFF
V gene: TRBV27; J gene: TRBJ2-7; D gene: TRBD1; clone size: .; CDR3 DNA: TGTGCCAGCAGTCCTTACAGGGGGGCCGCCGAGCAGTACTTC; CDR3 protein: CASSPYRGAAEQYF
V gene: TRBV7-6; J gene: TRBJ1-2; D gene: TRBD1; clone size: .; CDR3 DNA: TGTGCCAGCAGCAAAAACGAGGGACAGGGGGGTGGCTACACCTTC; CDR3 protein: CASSKNEGQGGGYTF
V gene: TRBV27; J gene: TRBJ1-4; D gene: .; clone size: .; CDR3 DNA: TGTGCCAGCAGTCTCCGGGTCACTCCACTTGGCGGTGAAAAACTGTTTTTT; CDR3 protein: CASSLRVTPLGGEKLFF
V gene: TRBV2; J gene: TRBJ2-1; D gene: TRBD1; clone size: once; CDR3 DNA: TGTGCCAGCACATGGGGACAGGGGGAGCGCAATGAGCAGTTCTTC; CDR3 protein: CASTWGQGERNEQFF
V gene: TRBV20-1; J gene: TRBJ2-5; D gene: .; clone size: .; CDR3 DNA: TGCAGTGCTAGTTTGGGCGGCGCGGGGGAGACCCAGTACTTC; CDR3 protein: CSASLGGAGETQYF
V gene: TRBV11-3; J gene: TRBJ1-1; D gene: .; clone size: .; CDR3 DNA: TGTGCCAGCAGATTACAGGGAGGTAACACTGAAGCTTTCTTT; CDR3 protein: CASRLQGGNTEAFF
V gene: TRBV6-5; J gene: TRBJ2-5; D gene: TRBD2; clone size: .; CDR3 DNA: TGTGCCAGCACCCTCAGCGGGGGTGCGGTCGGGACCCAGTACTTC; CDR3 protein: CASTLSGGAVGTQYF
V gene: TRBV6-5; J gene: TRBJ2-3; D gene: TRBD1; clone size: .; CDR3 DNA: TGTGCCAGCAGTACGGACAGGGATGGCACAGATACGCAGTATTTT; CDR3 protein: CASSTDRDGTDTQYF
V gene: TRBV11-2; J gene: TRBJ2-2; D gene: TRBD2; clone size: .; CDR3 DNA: TGTGCCAGCAGCCTTCCTAGCGGGGGGGCCGGCGGGGAGCTGTTTTTT; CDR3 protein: CASSLPSGGAGGELFF
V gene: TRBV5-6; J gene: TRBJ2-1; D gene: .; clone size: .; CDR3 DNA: TGTGCCAGCAGCTCTCGGTATTATGAGCAGTTCTTC; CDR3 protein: CASSSRYYEQFF
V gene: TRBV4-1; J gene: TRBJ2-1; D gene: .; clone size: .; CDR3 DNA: TGCGCCAGCAGCCGAAGTGGAGCTAGCGAATACAATGAGCAGTTCTTC; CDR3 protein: CASSRSGASEYNEQFF
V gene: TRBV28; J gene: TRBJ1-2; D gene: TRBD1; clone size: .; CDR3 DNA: TGTGCCAGCAGTATCACAGGGGGCGACTATGGCTACACCTTC; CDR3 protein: CASSITGGDYGYTF
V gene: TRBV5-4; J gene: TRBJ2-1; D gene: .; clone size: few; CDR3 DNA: TGTGCCAGCAGTCCCGGGACTTATTACAATGAGCAGTTCTTC; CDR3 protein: CASSPGTYYNEQFF
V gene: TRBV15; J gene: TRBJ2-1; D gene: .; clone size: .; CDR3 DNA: TGTGCCACCAGCAGAGATGGAGCCAGATTCAATGAGCAGTTCTTC; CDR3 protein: CATSRDGARFNEQFF
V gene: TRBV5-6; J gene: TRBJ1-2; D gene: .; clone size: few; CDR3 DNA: TGTGCCAGCAGCTTGGTGGGGGCAGAGAACTACACCTTC; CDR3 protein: CASSLVGAENYTF
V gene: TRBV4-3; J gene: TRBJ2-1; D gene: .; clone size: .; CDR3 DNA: TGCGCCAGCAGCCAAGATTCCGGGGTCGATGAGCAGTTCTTC; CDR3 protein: CASSQDSGVDEQFF
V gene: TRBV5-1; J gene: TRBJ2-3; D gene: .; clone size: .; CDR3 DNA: TGCGCCAGCAGCCCCGGATCGCAGGTACCCACAGATACGCAGTATTTT; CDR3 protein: CASSPGSQVPTDTQYF
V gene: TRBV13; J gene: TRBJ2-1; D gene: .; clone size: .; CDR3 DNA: TGTGCCAGCAGCTTAGGGGCGGTTACCTACAATGAGCAGTTCTTC; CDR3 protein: CASSLGAVTYNEQFF
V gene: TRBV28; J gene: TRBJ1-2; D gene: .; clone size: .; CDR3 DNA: TGTGCCAGCAGCCGTAACTATGGCTACACCTTC; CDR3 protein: CASSRNYGYTF
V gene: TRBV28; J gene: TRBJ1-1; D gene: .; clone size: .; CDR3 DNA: TGTGCCAGCAGATGGGCTGGGAACACTGAAGCTTTCTTT; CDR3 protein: CASRWAGNTEAFF
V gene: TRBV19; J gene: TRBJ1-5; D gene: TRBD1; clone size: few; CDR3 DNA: TGTGCCAGTAGTACCGGGACAGGGTATTATGGGGTTCAGCCCCAGCATTTT; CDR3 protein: CASSTGTGYYGVQPQHF